This is a list of T cell receptor beta chains from one sample in a study of long-term antiretroviral therapy in people with HIV. The table came from immunoSEQ multiplex PCR; TCRdb's copy has only in-frame clones and leaves some out. The table has 20,000 to 25,000 clones, over 80% seen once. The specimen was unsorted PBMCs, collected roughly 4 years after starting antiretroviral therapy. These receptors were obtained from a man aged 18 to 30 with HIV. Each CDR3 is given without its conserved first and last residue. A row's size may be missing; if present it is once, few, many or a size class.

clone size: -; V gene: TRBV7-6; CDR3 protein: ASSSGTLNTEAF
clone size: -; V gene: TRBV7-6; CDR3 protein: ASSPLKGLAGDTGELF
clone size: -; V gene: TRBV10-2; CDR3 protein: ASSERQGANYGYT
clone size: -; V gene: TRBV27; CDR3 protein: ASGQGLGYT
clone size: -; V gene: TRBV7-2; CDR3 protein: ASTPLYRDSENTEAF
clone size: -; V gene: TRBV10-3; CDR3 protein: AAGLPYNEQF
clone size: once; V gene: TRBV5-1; CDR3 protein: ASSLEGGVAKNIQY
clone size: -; V gene: TRBV9; CDR3 protein: ASSVEGRSFDEQY
clone size: -; V gene: TRBV5-4; CDR3 protein: ASSFRLAGGLSDTQY
clone size: -; V gene: TRBV5-8; CDR3 protein: ASSLVPLSSYNSPLH
clone size: -; V gene: TRBV7-2; CDR3 protein: ASSLNGVRELH
clone size: -; V gene: TRBV6-1; CDR3 protein: ASKGNQPQH
clone size: -; V gene: TRBV30; CDR3 protein: AWGGVGTLF
clone size: -; V gene: TRBV30; CDR3 protein: AWSVGTGGYEQY
clone size: few; V gene: TRBV6-5; CDR3 protein: ASRPGVVGNLH
clone size: -; V gene: TRBV29-1; CDR3 protein: SVAGVPNTDTQY
clone size: -; V gene: TRBV5-6; CDR3 protein: ASSLARVGVDNSPLH
clone size: -; V gene: TRBV10-1; CDR3 protein: ASSERENEQF
clone size: -; V gene: TRBV10-1; CDR3 protein: ASTLRLGVEQF
clone size: -; V gene: TRBV2; CDR3 protein: ASGRWAGAGETQY
clone size: -; V gene: TRBV9; CDR3 protein: ASSVGWTGQETQY
clone size: few; V gene: TRBV11-3; CDR3 protein: ASSLSGELF
clone size: -; V gene: TRBV2; CDR3 protein: AKSRTGALAGYT
clone size: -; V gene: TRBV4-1; CDR3 protein: ASSRGEEAEETQY
clone size: -; V gene: TRBV2; CDR3 protein: ATKAGGPNEQF
clone size: -; V gene: TRBV7-3; CDR3 protein: ASSPGLSGNQPQH
clone size: -; V gene: TRBV15; CDR3 protein: ATSRGDSNEKLF
clone size: medium-sized; V gene: TRBV28; CDR3 protein: ASSLGWYRENTEAF
clone size: -; V gene: TRBV29-1; CDR3 protein: SVVPQDTDTQY
clone size: -; V gene: TRBV19; CDR3 protein: ASSVAGFQETQY
clone size: -; V gene: TRBV18; CDR3 protein: ASSPVGFQEQF
clone size: few; V gene: TRBV7-6; CDR3 protein: ASSLAPGGIQETQY
clone size: few; V gene: TRBV15; CDR3 protein: ATSSQDGTGHTEAF
clone size: -; V gene: TRBV6-5; CDR3 protein: ASSSRGYGGTEAF
clone size: -; V gene: TRBV11-2; CDR3 protein: ASSSGTALGSPLH